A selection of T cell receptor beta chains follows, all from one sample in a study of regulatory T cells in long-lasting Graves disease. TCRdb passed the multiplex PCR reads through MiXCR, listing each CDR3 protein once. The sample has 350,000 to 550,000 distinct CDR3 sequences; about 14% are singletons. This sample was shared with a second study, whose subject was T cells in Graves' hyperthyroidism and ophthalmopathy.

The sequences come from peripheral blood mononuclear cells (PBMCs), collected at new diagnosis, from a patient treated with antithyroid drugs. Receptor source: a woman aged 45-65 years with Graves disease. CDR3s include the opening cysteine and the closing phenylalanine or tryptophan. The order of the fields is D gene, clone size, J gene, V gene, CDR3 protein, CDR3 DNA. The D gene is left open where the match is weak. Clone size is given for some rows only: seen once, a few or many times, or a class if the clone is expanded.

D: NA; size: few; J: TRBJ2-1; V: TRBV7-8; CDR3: CASREADPSYNEQFF; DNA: TGTGCCAGCAGGGAAGCGGACCCCTCCTACAATGAGCAGTTCTTC
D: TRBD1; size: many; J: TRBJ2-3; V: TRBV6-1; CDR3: CASSQRQGQADTQYF; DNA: TGTGCCAGCAGTCAGCGACAGGGCCAGGCAGATACGCAGTATTTT
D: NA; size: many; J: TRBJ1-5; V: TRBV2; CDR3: CASSERGGSNQPQHF; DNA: TGTGCCAGCAGTGAAAGGGGAGGCAGCAATCAGCCCCAGCATTTT
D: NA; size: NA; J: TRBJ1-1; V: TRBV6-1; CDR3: CASGRTGARTEAFF; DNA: TGTGCCAGCGGAAGGACGGGGGCGCGGACTGAAGCTTTCTTT
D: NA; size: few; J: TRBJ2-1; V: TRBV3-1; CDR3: CASSQYFSTHLTYNEQFF; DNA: TGTGCCAGCAGCCAATATTTTTCGACTCATTTAACCTACAATGAGCAGTTCTTC
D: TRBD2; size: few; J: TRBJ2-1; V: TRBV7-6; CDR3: CASRKLAGPYNEQFF; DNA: TGTGCCAGCAGAAAACTAGCGGGACCTTACAATGAGCAGTTCTTC
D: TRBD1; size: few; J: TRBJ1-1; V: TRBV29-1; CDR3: CSVEEGTGGSAFF; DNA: TGCAGCGTTGAAGAGGGGACAGGGGGCTCCGCTTTCTTT
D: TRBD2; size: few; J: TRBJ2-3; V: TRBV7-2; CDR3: CASSPTGRGGYTDTQYF; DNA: TGTGCCAGCAGCCCAACCGGGAGGGGGGGGTACACAGATACGCAGTATTTT
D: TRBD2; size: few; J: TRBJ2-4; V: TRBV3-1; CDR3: CASSQKTRTSGERSKNIQYF; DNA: TGTGCCAGCAGCCAAAAAACGAGGACTAGCGGGGAGAGGAGCAAAAACATTCAGTACTTC
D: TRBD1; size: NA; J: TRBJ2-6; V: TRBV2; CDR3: CASSQRGAQGASSGANVLTF; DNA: TGTGCCAGCAGTCAACGTGGAGCACAGGGGGCGAGCTCTGGGGCCAACGTCCTGACTTTC
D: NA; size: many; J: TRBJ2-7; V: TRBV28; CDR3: CASKPQGSGRYEQYF; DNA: TGTGCCAGCAAACCGCAGGGGTCTGGGAGGTACGAGCAGTACTTC
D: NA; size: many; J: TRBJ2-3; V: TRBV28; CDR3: CASSSHLVTTDTQYF; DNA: TGTGCCAGCAGTTCCCACCTAGTGACGACAGATACGCAGTATTTT
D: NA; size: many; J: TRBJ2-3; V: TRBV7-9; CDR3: CASSLGGYTDTQYF; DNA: TGTGCCAGCAGCTTAGGGGGGTACACAGATACGCAGTATTTT
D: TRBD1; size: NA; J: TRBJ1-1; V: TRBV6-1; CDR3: CASSTGQGENTEAFF; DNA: TGTGCCAGCAGTACCGGACAGGGCGAAAACACTGAAGCTTTCTTT
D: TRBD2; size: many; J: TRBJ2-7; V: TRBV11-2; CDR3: CASSLAGGFPYEQYF; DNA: TGTGCCAGCAGCTTAGCCGGGGGGTTCCCCTACGAGCAGTACTTC
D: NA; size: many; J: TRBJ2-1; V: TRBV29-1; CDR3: CSVLAGSSSYNEQFF; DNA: TGCAGCGTTTTGGCGGGATCTTCTAGCTACAATGAGCAGTTCTTC
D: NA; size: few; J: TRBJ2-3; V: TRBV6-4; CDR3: CASASRESTDTQYF; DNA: TGTGCCAGCGCGAGCCGGGAGAGCACAGATACGCAGTATTTT
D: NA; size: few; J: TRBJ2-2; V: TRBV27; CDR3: CASSRAALGTGELFF; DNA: TGTGCCAGCAGTCGGGCTGCACTTGGCACCGGGGAGCTGTTTTTT
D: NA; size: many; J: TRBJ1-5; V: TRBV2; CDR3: CASRSGARVGRSNQPQHF; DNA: TGTGCCAGCAGGTCCGGGGCCCGGGTCGGCCGTAGCAATCAGCCCCAGCATTTT
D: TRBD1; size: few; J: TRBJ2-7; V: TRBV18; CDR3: CASSTEPGQYFGYF; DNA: TGTGCCAGCTCAACTGAGCCGGGACAGTACTTTGGGTACTTC